This T cell receptor (beta chain) was captured in a study of shared clonotypes between healthy human individuals. Study-level points and caveats: Among non-shared clonotypes, generation probabilities were lower than among those shared by all four donors.

Replicate PCRs for sorted subsets used 200 ng DNA; this equaled around 29,000 T cell genomes. Method: immunoSEQ multiplex PCR; TCRdb's copy keeps in-frame clones and lacks some. The repertoire holds fewer than 2.5 million clones, 90% to 95% seen once, with around 0.4% in the top ten. As regards this clone: What it binds is unknown.

V gave up 4 bases and J gave up 8 bases; unmatched junction bases: 6. This CDR3 is 14 amino acids long. Germline V gives CDR1 SGHRS, CDR2 YFSETQ. Sequencing input: naive CD4+ T cells from PBMCs. As for subset: CD45RA+ positively selected. The V gene is TRBV5-1, the J gene TRBJ1-4, with 9 bases lining up with TRBD1. The clonotype was recovered from a man between 18 and 29 years old in good health. Some clones in this sample may be carry-over from other donors' samples. The CDR3 is CASSIRQGEEKLFF. CDR3 nucleotides: TGCGCCAGCAGCATCCGACAGGGGGAAGAAAAACTGTTTTTT.